This T cell receptor beta chain came from a study of vaccination and CD4 T cells after COVID-19. Study information: Investigators stimulated cells with overlapping spike peptides drawn from SARS-CoV-2, HCoV-NL63, HCoV-OC43 and HCoV-229E.

V shed 5 bases and J 7 bases; nucleotides not matched to a gene: 8. The length of the CDR3 is 14 residues. Germline V gives CDR1 DFQATT, CDR2 SNEGSKA (reference sequence). Time point indicated: late sampling 161 to 241 days after vaccination in a few convalescent patients. Treatment defined: roughly 11-day PBMC culture with coronavirus spike peptide pools or control peptides (ViraFEST assay). This clonotype was recorded a few times. Its target is not known. Study outcomes and limitations: The appearance of a median approximately 90% of reactive clones in convalescent patients occurred only post-vaccination.

Cultured CD4+ T-cell DNA underwent Oncomine TCR Beta short-read sequencing. TCRdb called the PCR reads again in MiXCR, with one record for every CDR3 protein. Of 20,000 to 30,000 distinct CDR3 sequences detected, roughly 29% appear once; the ten largest clones hold under 3.5%. Sequencing was performed on CD4+ T cells from blood, cultured in vitro, taken about 7 months after SARS-CoV-2 vaccination. The genes are TRBV20-1 and TRBJ1-5; 10 positions match TRBD1. This TCR came from a human donor who had recovered from COVID-19. This chain's CDR3 is CSAPRTGGVQPQHF. The CDR3 DNA is TGCAGTGCTCCCCGGACAGGGGGAGTACAGCCCCAGCATTTT.